This is a list of T cell receptor beta chains from one sample in a study of long-term antiretroviral therapy in people with HIV. Repertoires were generated with immunoSEQ multiplex PCR, while TCRdb's copy carries only in-frame clones and drops some. The data show approximately 25,000 clones, around 86% seen once. The sample was unsorted PBMCs, taken 1.2 years after starting antiretroviral therapy. These receptors were taken from a man aged 45-65 years with HIV. CDR3s include the opening cysteine and the closing phenylalanine or tryptophan. Where a row states a size, it is once, few, many or the class of an expanded clone; other rows omit it.

cdr3_aa clone_size v_call
CASSVGDPYGYTF . TRBV9
CASSEHQSTSGGATGELFF . TRBV10-1
CASRSGTSGGNEQFF . TRBV11-2
CASSSRGDEVNTIYF . TRBV7-2
CASSSRQGLETQYF . TRBV7-6
CASSPPIGPQHF . TRBV18
CASREPGQGYDTQYF . TRBV5-8
CASSWAPGNTEAFF . TRBV5-8
CASSLASDTYEQYF . TRBV5-1
CASSLSGTGLLSYGYTF . TRBV27
CASSYSGEDTIYF few TRBV28
CASSQGSAINSPLHF . TRBV4-3
CASSVASAGGPTDTQYF . TRBV9
CASSSSGTVDTEAFF . TRBV28
CASSPSGGGEKLFF . TRBV7-2
CASSLGTGDGYTF . TRBV7-2
CASGPGTGVGYTF . TRBV12-5
CASSLENPGFSYGYTF . TRBV7-8
CASSDSGRPQHF few TRBV2
CASSGGDTNRIWYSNQPQHF . TRBV2
CASSLTDTDEQYF . TRBV11-3
CASSEGVSGGPYEQFF . TRBV6-1
CASSLGQGFYNEQFF . TRBV5-1
CASSPSGDRGYTF . TRBV18
CSVDEIGYGYTF . TRBV29-1
CASRAAQMLDF . TRBV6-6
CASSLGYEQYF few TRBV5-1
CASGFPQRGYTF . TRBV27
CASSFNAGGNTEAFF . TRBV7-9
CASSYRDRGNSPLHF . TRBV28
CASSLGPGGFGYTF . TRBV7-2
CASSLGDRGKWKIYEQYF . TRBV21-1
CASSFVGWSEAFF . TRBV28
CASSSDRVRSYEQYF . TRBV11-1
CASSTHGTALSDTQYF . TRBV27
CASSIVGVAGTQYF . TRBV19
CASSVGGVQPQHF . TRBV9
CAWNKGQSNEKLFF . TRBV30
CSVGVSYEQYF . TRBV29-1
CASSLETGPYNEQFF . TRBV5-4
CASSLRGPGIQYF few TRBV5-1
CASSLGGTISGNTIYF . TRBV11-2
CASSLISGGGNTIYF . TRBV28
CASSPPWGENEQFF . TRBV18
CASSPGQRANYGYTF . TRBV28
CASSLRALLHEQFF . TRBV7-2
CASTPLGSSYNSPLHF . TRBV28
CASSPGTGQGVAYEQYF . TRBV18
CASSSGGGPTDTQYF . TRBV5-1
CASSANRDNTEAFF . TRBV7-2
CASNTDTGELFF once TRBV7-9
CASSQDDFSGNTIYF once TRBV4-2
CASSLSDSGNTIYF . TRBV11-2